This entry concerns a single T cell receptor (beta chain). Second doses were pooled across both intervals (about 4 or about 12 weeks). This specimen comes from a study of T cell responses to AZD1222 COVID-19 vaccine. The germline V gene has CDR1 MGHRA and CDR2 YSYEKL. The CDR3 consists of 16 residues. J lost 7 bases, V lost 0 bases, and 6 bases had no gene match. Measured with immunoSEQ multiplex PCR; TCRdb has only the in-frame clones, and not every one. The sample contains 150,000 to 180,000 clones, approximately 87% of which appear only once. The chain carries TRBV4-1 and TRBJ1-6, with TRBD1 identical over 7 bases. The sample in question was peripheral blood, obtained 28 days after the second AZD1222 dose. This receptor was obtained from an adult who received the AZD1222 COVID-19 vaccine. CDR3 coding DNA: TGCGCCAGCAGCCAAGATAAGGCAGGGGGGAATTCACCCCTCCACTTT. It specifies CASSQDKAGGNSPLHF.